This T cell receptor beta chain was captured by sequencing in a study of human T cells and chemical hapten exposure. The wider study: Sensitization was performed using 2% DPC on a roughly 2 cm by roughly 2 cm upper inner arm skin site. The study's findings and limits: Against controls, expanded TCRs gave rise to significantly more large CDR3 similarity clusters. There was a positive correlation between PT1 expanded TCR counts and patch test score.

A few counts support this clonotype. The target antigen is unknown. Time point in this sample: pre-sensitization, week 0. Treatment of the sample: therapeutic diphenylcyclopropenone sensitization with weekly scalp DPC. Unfractionated whole blood yielded total RNA. Alopecia patients, 18 to 70 years old and DPC-suitable, served as donors. One entry per CDR3 protein results from TCRdb running MiXCR on the RACE reads. This table has over 50,000 distinct CDR3 sequences, approximately 10% appearing once. CDR3 length: 14 amino acids. Germline V gene lookup returns CDR1 MNHNS and CDR2 SASEGT. With 0 bases removed from V and 3 bases from J, the gap between germline ends came to 8 bases.

The V gene is TRBV6-1, the J gene TRBJ1-1, with a possible D match to TRBD1 (5 bases). The TCR sequence derives from a woman between 25 and 40 years old with alopecia areata. Some clones in this sample may be carry-over from other donors' samples. Sequenced here: whole blood, sampled in connection with sensitization to the hapten diphenylcyclopropenone (DPC). The CDR3 loop is CASSEAQGYTEAFF. Here the CDR3 DNA reads TGTGCCAGCAGTGAAGCGCAGGGTTACACTGAAGCTTTCTTT.